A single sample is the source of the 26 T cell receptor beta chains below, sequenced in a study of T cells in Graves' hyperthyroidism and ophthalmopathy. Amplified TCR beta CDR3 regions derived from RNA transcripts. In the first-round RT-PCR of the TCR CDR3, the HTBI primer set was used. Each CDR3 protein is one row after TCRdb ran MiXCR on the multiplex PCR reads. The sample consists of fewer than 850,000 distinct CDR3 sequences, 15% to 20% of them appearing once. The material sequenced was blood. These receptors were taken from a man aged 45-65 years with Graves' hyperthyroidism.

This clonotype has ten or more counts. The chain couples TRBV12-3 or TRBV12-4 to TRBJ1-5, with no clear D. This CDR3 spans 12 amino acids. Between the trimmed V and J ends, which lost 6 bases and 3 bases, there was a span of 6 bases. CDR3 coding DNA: TGTGCCAGCAGAGGGTACAATCAGCCCCAGCATTTT. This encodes CASRGYNQPQHF.

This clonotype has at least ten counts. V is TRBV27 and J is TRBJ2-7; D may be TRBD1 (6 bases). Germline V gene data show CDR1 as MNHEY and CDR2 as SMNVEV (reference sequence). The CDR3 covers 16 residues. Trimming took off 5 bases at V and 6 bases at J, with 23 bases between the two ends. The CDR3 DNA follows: TGTGCCAGCAGTCCGCAGGGTCGTATCAGGGGTTCCGAGCAGTACTTC. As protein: CASSPQGRIRGSEQYF.

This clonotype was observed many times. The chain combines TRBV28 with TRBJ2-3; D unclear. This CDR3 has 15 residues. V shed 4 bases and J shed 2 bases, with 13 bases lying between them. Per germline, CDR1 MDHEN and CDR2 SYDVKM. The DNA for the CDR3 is TGTGCCAGCAGTTGGGTAGGATCAGTCACAGATACGCAGTATTTT. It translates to CASSWVGSVTDTQYF. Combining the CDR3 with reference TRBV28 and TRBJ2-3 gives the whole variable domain DVKVTQSSRYLVKRTGEKVFLECVQDMDHENMFWYRQDPGLGLRLIYFSYDVKMKEKGDIPEGYSVSREKKERFSLILESASTNQTSMYLCASSWVGSVTDTQYFGPGTRLTVL.

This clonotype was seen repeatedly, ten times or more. CDR3: CASSPLGQGNNEQFF. DNA of the CDR3: TGTGCCAGCAGTCCATTGGGACAGGGGAACAATGAGCAGTTCTTC. V gene TRBV12-3 or TRBV12-4 combines with J gene TRBJ2-1; 10 bases match TRBD1. V trimming: 5 bases; J trimming: 5 bases; junction bases outside the gene matches: 6. This CDR3 spans 15 amino acids.

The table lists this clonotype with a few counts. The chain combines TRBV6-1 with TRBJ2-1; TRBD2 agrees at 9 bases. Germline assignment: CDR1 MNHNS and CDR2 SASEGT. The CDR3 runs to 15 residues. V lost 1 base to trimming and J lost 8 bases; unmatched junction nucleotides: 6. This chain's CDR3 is CASSEGNSGSDEQFF. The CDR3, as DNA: TGTGCCAGCAGTGAAGGGAATAGCGGGAGCGATGAGCAGTTCTTC.

The CDR3 loop is CAWSVSAGDNSPLHF. For the CDR3, the DNA is TGTGCCTGGAGTGTTTCGGCAGGCGATAATTCACCCCTCCACTTT. The chain is built from TRBV30 and TRBJ1-6; the D is unclear. Germline V CDR1 and CDR2: GTSNPN, SVGIG (reference sequence). The CDR3 loop spans 15 amino acids. V shed 0 bases and J shed 5 bases, with 11 bases lying between them.

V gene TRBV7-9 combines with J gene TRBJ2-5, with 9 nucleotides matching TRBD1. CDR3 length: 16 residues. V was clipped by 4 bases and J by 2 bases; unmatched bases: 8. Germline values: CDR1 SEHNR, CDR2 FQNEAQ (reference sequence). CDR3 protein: CASSSSGQGGQETQYF. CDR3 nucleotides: TGTGCCAGCAGCTCCTCGGGACAGGGCGGGCAAGAGACCCAGTACTTC.

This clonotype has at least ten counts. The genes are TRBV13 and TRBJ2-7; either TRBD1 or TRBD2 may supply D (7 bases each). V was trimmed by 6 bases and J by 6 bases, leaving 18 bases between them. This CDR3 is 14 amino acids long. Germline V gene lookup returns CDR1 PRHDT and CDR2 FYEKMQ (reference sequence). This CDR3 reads CASRWVLRGGEQYF. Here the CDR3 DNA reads TGTGCCAGCAGATGGGTCCTCAGGGGGGGCGAGCAGTACTTC.

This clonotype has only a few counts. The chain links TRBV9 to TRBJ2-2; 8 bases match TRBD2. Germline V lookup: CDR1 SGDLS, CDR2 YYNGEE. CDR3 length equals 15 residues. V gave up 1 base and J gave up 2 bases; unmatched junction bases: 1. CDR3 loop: CASSVIAGNTGELFF. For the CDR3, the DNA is TGTGCCAGCAGCGTAATAGCGGGAAACACCGGGGAGCTGTTTTTT.

The CDR3 here is CASSTPLGAANTGELFF. The CDR3 nucleotides are TGTGCCAGCAGCACCCCTCTGGGGGCCGCGAACACCGGGGAGCTGTTTTTT. V is TRBV6-2 or TRBV6-3 and J is TRBJ2-2, with a tentative D call TRBD1 (6 bases). The germline gives CDR1 MNHEY, CDR2 SVGEGT. V was trimmed by 6 bases and J by 0 bases, leaving 17 bases between them. The CDR3 totals 17 residues.

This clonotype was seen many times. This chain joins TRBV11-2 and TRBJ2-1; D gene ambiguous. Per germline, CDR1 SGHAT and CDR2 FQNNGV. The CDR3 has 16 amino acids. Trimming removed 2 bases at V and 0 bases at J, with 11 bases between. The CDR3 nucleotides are TGTGCCAGCAGCTTATCAGTTTTAAGCTCCTACAATGAGCAGTTCTTC. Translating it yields CASSLSVLSSYNEQFF.

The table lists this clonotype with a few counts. This chain's CDR3 is CSAGRGGPYNEQFF. CDR3 DNA sequence: TGCAGTGCGGGGAGGGGAGGGCCTTACAATGAGCAGTTCTTC. The rearrangement links TRBV20-1 to TRBJ2-1; 7 bases are a match to TRBD2. The ends lost 6 bases at V and 4 bases at J; junction bases unmatched: 9. Germline V gene sequence: CDR1 DFQATT, CDR2 SNEGSKA (reference sequence). This CDR3 has 14 residues.

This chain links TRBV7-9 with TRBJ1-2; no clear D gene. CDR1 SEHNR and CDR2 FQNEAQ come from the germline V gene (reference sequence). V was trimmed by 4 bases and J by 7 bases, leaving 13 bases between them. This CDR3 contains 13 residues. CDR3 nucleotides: TGTGCCAGCAGCTCTACACCTTTCGGTGGCTACACCTTC. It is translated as CASSSTPFGGYTF.

In DNA form, the CDR3 reads TGTGCCAGCAGCTTGGGACGGTTTACTCAGAACACTGAAGCTTTCTTT. This sequence encodes CASSLGRFTQNTEAFF. The chain uses TRBV7-9 and TRBJ1-1, with TRBD1 as a possible D gene (5 bases). The CDR3 sequence is 16 residues long. V lost 3 bases and J lost 1, with 15 bases in between. Germline CDR1 and CDR2: SEHNR and FQNEAQ (reference sequence). The variable domain in full, with the rest retrieved from reference TRBV7-9 and TRBJ1-1, is DTGVSQNPRHKITKRGQNVTFRCDPISEHNRLYWYRQTLGQGPEFLTYFQNEAQLEKSRLLSDRFSAERPKGSFSTLEIQRTEQGDSAMYLCASSLGRFTQNTEAFFGQGTRLTVV.

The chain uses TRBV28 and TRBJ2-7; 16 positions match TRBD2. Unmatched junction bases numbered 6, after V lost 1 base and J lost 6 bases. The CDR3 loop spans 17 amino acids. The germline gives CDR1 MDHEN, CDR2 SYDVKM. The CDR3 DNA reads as TGTGCCAGCAGTTTATCGGGGACTAGCGGGAGGGTGCGCGAGCAGTACTTC. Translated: CASSLSGTSGRVREQYF.

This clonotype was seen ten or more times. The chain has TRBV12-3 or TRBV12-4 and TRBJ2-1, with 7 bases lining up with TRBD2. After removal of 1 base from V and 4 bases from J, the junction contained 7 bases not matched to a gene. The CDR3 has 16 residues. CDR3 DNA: TGTGCCAGCAGTTTAGGTAGGGCTAGCGGTTACAATGAGCAGTTCTTC. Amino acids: CASSLGRASGYNEQFF.

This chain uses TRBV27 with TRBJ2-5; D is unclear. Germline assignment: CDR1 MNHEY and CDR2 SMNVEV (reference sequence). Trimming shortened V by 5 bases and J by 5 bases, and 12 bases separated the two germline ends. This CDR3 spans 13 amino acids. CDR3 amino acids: CASSLIGFETQYF. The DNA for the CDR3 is TGTGCCAGCAGTCTTATTGGCTTCGAGACCCAGTACTTC.

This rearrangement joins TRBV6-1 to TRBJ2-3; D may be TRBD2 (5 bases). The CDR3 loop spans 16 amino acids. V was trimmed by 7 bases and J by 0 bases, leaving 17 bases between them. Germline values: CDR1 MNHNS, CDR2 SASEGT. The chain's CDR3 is CASKPWLAPSTDTQYF. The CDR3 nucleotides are TGTGCCAGCAAACCCTGGCTAGCACCGAGCACAGATACGCAGTATTTT.

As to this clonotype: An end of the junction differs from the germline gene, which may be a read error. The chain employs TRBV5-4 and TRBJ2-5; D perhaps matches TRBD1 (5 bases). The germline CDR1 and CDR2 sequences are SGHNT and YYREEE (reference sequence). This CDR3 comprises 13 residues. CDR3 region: CASSLQGQKTQYF. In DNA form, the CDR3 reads TGTGCCAGCAGCTTGCAGGGCCAAAAGACCCAGTACTTC.

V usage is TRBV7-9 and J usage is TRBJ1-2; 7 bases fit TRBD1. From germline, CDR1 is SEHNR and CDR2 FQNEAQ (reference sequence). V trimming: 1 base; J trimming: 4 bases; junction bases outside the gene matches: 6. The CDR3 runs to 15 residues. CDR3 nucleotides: TGTGCCAGCAGCTTAGGCGCAGGGGGAGTCTATGGCTACACCTTC. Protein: CASSLGAGGVYGYTF.

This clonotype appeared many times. CDR3 sequence: CASSLVRDSNQPQHF. The DNA of the CDR3 is TGTGCCAGCAGCTTAGTACGGGACAGCAATCAGCCCCAGCATTTT. The chain combines TRBV7-2 with TRBJ1-5, with D possibly being TRBD1 (5 bases). V was cut by 1 base and J by 1 base, with 8 bases left in between. Looked up from germline, CDR1 is SGHTA and CDR2 is FQGNSA. The CDR3 is 15 amino acids.

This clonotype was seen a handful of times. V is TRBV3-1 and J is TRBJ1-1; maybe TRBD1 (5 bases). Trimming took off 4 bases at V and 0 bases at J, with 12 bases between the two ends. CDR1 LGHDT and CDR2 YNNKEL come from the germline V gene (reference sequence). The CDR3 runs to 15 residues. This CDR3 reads CASSPKRGVNTEAFF. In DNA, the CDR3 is TGTGCCAGCAGCCCCAAACGGGGGGTGAACACTGAAGCTTTCTTT. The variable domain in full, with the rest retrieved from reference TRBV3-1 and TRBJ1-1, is DTAVSQTPKYLVTQMGNDKSIKCEQNLGHDTMYWYKQDSKKFLKIMFSYNNKELIINETVPNRFSPKSPDKAHLNLHINSLELGDSAVYFCASSPKRGVNTEAFFGQGTRLTVV.

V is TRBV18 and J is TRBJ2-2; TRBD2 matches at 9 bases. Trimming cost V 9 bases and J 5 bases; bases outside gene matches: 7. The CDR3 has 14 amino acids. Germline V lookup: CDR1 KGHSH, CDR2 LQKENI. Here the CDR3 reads CASSRSGRTGELFF. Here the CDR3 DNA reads TGTGCCAGTTCCCGAAGCGGGAGGACCGGGGAGCTGTTTTTT.

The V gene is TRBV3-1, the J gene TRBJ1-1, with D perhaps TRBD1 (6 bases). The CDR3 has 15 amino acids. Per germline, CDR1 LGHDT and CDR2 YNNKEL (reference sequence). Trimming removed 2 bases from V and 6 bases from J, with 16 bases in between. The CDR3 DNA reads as TGTGCCAGCAGCCAAAAACAGGGTCGGTTCGCTGAAGCTTTCTTT. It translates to CASSQKQGRFAEAFF.

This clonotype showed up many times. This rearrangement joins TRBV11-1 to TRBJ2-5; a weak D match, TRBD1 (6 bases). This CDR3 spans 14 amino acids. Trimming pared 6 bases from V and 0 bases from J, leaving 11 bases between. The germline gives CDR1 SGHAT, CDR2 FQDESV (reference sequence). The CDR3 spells CASRPRQDQETQYF. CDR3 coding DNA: TGTGCCAGCAGACCGCGACAGGACCAAGAGACCCAGTACTTC.

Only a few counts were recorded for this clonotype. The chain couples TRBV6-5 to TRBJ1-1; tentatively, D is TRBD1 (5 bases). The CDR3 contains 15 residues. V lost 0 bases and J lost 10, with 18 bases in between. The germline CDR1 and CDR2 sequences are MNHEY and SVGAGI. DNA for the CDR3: TGTGCCAGCAGTTACTCGAGGGGACCAGGTGCCGGAGCTTTCTTT. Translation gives CASSYSRGPGAGAFF.